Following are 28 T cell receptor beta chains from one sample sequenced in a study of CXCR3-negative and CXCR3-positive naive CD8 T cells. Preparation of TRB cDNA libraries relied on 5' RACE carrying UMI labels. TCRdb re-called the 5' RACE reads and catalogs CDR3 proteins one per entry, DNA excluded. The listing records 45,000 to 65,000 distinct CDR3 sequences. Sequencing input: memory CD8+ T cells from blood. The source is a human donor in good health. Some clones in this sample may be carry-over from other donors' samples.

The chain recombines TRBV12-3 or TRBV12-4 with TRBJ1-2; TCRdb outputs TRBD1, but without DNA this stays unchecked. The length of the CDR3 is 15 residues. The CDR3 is CASTIIGTGDYGYTF.

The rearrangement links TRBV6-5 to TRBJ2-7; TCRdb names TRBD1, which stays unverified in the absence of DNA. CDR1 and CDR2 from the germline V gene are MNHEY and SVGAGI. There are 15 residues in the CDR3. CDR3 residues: CASSYSGTDSYEQYF.

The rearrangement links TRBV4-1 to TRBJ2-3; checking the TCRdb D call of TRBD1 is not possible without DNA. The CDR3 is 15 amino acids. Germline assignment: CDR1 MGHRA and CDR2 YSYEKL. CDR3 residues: CDSSQDLDPLYTQYF.

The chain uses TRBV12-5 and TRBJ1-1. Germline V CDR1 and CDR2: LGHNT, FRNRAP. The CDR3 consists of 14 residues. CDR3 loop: CASDPQRGGTEAFF.

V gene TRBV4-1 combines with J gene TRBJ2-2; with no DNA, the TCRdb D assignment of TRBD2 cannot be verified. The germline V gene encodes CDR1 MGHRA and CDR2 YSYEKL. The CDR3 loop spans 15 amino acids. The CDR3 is CASSLTLSADGELFF.

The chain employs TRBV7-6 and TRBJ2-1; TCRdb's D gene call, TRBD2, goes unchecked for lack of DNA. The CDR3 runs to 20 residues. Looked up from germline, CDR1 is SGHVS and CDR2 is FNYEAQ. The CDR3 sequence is CASSLDAPAGVMSSYNEQFF.

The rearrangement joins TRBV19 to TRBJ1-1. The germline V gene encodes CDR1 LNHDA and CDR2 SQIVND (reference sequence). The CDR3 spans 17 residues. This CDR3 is CASSIGRLTLGNTEAFF.

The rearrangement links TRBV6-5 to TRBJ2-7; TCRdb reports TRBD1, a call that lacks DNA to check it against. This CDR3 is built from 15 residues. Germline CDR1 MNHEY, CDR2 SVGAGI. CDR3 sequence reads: CASRRQDSSLYEQYF.

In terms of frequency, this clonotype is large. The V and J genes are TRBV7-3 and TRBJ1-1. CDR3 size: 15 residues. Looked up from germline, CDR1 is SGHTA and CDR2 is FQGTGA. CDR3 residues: CASSFLRRGATEAFF.

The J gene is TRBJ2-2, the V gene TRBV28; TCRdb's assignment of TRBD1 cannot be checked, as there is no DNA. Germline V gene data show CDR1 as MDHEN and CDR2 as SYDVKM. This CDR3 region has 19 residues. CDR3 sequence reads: CASSFGLGLGQKNTGELFF.

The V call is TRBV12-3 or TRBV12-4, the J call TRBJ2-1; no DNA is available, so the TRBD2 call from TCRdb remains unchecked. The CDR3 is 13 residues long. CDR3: CASSFGGVNEQFF.

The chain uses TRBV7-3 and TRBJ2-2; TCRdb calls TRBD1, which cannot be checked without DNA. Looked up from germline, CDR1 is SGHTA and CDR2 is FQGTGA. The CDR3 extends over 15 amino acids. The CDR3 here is CASSFTGINTGELFF.

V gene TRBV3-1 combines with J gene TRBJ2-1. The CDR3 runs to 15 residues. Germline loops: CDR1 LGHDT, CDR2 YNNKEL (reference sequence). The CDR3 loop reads CASSQTGSSYNEQFF.

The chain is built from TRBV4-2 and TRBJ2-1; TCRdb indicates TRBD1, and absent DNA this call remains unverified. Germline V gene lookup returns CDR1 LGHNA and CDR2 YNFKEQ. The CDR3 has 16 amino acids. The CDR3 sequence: CASSQEVSPVYNEQFF.

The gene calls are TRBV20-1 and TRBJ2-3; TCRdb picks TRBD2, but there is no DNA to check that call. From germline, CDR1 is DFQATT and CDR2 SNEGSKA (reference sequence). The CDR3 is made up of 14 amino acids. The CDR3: CSATISGAADTQYF.

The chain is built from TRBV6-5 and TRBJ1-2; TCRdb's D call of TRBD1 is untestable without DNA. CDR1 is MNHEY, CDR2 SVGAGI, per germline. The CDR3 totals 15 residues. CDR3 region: CASNPGADRVYGYTF.

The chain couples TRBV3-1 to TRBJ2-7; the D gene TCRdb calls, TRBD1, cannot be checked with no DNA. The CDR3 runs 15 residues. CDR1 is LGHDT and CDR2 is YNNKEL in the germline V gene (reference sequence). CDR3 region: CASSPTLGVPNEQYF.

The CDR3 loop is CASSFSHTDTQYF. The chain is built from TRBV12-3 or TRBV12-4 and TRBJ2-3. The CDR3 has 13 residues.

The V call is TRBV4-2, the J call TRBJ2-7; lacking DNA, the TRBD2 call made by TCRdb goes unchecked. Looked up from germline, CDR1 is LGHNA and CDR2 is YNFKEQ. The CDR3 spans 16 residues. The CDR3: CASSQEGLPLSYEQYF.

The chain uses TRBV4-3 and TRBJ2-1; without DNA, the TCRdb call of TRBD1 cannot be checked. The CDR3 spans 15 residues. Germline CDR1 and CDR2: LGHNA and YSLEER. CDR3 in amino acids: CASSQDRGGYNEQFF.

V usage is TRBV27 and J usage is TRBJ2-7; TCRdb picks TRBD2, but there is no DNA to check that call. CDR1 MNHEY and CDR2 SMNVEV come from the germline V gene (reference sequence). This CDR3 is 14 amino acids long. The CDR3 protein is CASSSGGGAYEQYF.

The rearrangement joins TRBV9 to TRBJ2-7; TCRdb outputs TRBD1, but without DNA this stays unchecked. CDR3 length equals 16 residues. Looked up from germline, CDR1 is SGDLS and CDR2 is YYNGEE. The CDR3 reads CASSVAPGTEFYEQYF.

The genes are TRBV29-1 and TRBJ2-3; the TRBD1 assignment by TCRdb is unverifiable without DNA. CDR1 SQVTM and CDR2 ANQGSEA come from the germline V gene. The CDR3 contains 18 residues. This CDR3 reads CSVGGTGLYSRSTDTQYF.

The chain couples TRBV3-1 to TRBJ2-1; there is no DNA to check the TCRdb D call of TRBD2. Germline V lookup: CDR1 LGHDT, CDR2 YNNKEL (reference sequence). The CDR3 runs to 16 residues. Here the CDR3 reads CASSQLAGSSYNEQFF.

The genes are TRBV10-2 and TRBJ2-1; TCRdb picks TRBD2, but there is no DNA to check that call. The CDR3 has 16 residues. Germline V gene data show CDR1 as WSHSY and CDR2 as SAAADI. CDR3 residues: CASSGVAGGPYNEQFF.

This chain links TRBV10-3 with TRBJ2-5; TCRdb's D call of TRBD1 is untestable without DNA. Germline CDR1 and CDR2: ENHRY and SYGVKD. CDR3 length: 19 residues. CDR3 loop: CAISESGPVGGDPQETQYF.

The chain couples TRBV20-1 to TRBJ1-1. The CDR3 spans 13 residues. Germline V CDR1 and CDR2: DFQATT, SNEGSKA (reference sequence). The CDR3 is CSAREVRVTEAFF.

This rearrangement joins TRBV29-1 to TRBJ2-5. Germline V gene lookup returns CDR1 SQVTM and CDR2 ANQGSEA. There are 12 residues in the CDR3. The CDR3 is CSVVTYEETQYF. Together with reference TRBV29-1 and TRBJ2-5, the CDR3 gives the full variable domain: SAVISQKPSRDICQRGTSLTIQCQVDSQVTMMFWYRQQPGQSLTLIATANQGSEATYESGFVIDKFPISRPNLTFSTLTVSNMSPEDSSIYLCSVVTYEETQYFGPGTRLLVL.